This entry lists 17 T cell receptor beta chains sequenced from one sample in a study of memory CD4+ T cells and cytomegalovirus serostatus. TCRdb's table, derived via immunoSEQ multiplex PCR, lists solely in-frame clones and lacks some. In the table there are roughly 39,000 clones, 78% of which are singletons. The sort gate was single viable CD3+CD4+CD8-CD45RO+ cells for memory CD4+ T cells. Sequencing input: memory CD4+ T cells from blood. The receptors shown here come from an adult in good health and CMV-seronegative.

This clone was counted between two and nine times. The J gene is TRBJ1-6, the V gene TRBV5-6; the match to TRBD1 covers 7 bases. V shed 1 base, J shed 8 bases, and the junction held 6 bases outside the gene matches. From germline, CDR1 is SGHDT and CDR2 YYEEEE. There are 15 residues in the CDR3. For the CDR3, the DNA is TGTGCCAGCAGCTTGTTGGGCAGGGGGGATTCACCCCTCCACTTT. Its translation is CASSLLGRGDSPLHF.

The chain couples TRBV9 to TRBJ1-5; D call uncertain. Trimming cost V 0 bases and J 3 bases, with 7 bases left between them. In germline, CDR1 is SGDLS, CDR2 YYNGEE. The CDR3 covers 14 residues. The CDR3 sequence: CASSVEPFNQPQHF. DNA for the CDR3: TGTGCCAGCAGCGTAGAACCCTTCAATCAGCCCCAGCATTTT.

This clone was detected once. The CDR3 nucleotides read TGTGCCAGCAGCTCGGGGGGGGGATCCTACGAGCAGTACTTC. Protein sequence: CASSSGGGSYEQYF. This chain links TRBV11-3 with TRBJ2-7; 8 bases are shared with TRBD2. Germline V lookup: CDR1 SGHNT, CDR2 YENEEA. The CDR3 extends over 14 amino acids. The V segment lost 4 bases and the J segment 1 base; nucleotides outside the gene matches: 3.

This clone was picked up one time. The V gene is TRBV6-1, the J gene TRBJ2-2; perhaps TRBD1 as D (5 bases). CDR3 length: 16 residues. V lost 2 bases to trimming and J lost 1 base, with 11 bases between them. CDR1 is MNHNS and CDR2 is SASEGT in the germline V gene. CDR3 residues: CASSERQMGNTGELFF. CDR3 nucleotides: TGTGCCAGCAGTGAAAGACAGATGGGGAACACCGGGGAGCTGTTTTTT.

This chain's CDR3 is CAWRAGNSAYQPQHF. CDR3 sequence (DNA): TGTGCCTGGAGGGCGGGCAACAGCGCATATCAGCCCCAGCATTTT. J is TRBJ1-5 and V is TRBV30; D gene uncertain. CDR1 GTSNPN and CDR2 SVGIG come from the germline V gene (reference sequence). The CDR3 runs 15 residues. Between the trimmed V and J ends, which lost 3 bases and 5 bases, there was a span of 17 bases.

The CDR3 coding sequence is TGCAGCGTTGGGATCCCGGGCCGTCCGGCGGCAGATACGCAGTATTTT. Its translation: CSVGIPGRPAADTQYF. V gene TRBV29-1 combines with J gene TRBJ2-3; no clear D. V was pared by 4 bases and J by 4 bases, with 21 bases between. Germline assignment: CDR1 SQVTM and CDR2 ANQGSEA. This CDR3 comprises 16 residues.

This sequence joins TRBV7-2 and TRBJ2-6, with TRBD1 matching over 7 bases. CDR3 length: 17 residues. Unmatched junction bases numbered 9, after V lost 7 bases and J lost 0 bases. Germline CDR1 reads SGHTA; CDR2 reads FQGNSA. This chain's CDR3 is CASTSTGASSGANVLTF. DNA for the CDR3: TGTGCCAGCACCTCTACAGGGGCTAGCTCTGGGGCCAACGTCCTGACTTTC.

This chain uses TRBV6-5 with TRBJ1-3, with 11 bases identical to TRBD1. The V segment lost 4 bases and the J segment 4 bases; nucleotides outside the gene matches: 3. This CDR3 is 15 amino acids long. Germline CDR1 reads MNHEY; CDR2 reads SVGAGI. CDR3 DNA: TGTGCCAGCAGTTCGGGACAGGGGGACGGAAACACCATATATTTT. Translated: CASSSGQGDGNTIYF.

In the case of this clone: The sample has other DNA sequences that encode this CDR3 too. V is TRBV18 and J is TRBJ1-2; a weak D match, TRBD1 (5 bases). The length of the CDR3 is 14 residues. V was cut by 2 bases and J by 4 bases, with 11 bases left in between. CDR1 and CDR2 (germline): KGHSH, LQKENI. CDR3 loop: CASSPSDSSYGYTF. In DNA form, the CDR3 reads TGTGCCAGCTCACCAAGCGACAGTAGCTATGGCTACACCTTC.

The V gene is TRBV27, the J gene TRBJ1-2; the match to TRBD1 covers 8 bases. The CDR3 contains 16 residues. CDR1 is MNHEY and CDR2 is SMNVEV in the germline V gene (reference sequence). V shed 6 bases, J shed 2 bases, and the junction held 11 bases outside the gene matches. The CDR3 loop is CASRDSSRQGNYGYTF. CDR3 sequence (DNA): TGTGCCAGCAGGGATAGTTCTCGACAGGGGAACTATGGCTACACCTTC.

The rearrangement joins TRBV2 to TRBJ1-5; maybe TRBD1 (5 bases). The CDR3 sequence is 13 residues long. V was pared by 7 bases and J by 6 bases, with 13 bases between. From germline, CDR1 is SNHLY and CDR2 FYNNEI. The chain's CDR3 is CASTKGRGQPQHF. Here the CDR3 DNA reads TGTGCCAGCACCAAGGGGAGGGGTCAGCCCCAGCATTTT.

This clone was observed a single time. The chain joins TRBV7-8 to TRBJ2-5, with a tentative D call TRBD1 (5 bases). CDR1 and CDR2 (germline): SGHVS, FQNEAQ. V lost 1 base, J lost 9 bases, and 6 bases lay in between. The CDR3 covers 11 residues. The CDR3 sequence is CASSLGRAQYF. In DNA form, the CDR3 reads TGTGCCAGCAGCTTAGGCAGGGCCCAGTACTTC.

The CDR3 sequence: CASSIVPGPKETQYF. The CDR3 DNA is TGTGCCAGCAGCATAGTACCGGGCCCAAAGGAGACCCAGTACTTC. The chain recombines TRBV7-8 with TRBJ2-5; no clear D gene. Germline CDR1 and CDR2: SGHVS and FQNEAQ. Trimming took off 5 bases at V and 5 bases at J, with 18 bases between the two ends. The CDR3 spans 15 residues.

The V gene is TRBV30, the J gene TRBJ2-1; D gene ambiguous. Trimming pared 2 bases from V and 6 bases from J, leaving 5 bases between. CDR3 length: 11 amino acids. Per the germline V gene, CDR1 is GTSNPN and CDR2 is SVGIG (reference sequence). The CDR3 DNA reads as TGTGCCTGGAGTTCCCGCAATGAGCAGTTCTTC. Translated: CAWSSRNEQFF.

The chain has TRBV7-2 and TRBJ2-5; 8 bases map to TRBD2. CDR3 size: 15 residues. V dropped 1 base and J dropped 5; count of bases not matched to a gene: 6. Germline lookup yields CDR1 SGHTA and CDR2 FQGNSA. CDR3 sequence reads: CASSLVRGGDETQYF. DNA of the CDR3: TGTGCCAGCAGCTTAGTCCGGGGGGGCGACGAGACCCAGTACTTC.

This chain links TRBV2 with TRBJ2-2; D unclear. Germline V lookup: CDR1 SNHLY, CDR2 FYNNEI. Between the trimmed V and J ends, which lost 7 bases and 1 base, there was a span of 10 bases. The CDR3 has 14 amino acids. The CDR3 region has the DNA TGTGCCAGCAAGGCGCTCTTGAACACCGGGGAGCTGTTTTTT. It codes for CASKALLNTGELFF.

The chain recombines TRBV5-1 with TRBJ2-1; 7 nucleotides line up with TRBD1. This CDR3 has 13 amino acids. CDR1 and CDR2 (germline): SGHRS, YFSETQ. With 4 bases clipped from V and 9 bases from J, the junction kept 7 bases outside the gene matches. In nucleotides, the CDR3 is TGCGCCAGCAGCCCACAGGGGAACAGTGAGCAGTTCTTC. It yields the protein CASSPQGNSEQFF.